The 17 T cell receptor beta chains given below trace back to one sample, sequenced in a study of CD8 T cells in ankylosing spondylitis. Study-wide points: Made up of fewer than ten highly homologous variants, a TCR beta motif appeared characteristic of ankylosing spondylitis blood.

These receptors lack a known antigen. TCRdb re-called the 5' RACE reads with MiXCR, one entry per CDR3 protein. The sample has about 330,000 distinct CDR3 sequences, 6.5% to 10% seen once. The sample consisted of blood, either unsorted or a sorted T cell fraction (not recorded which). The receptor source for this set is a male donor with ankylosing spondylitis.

In DNA, the CDR3 is TGCAGTGCCTTAGGGGAGAACACCGGGGAGCTGTTTTTT. This translates into CSALGENTGELFF. The rearrangement joins TRBV20-1 to TRBJ2-2, with a weak D call TRBD1 (5 bases). The V end lost 6 bases, the J end lost 1 base, and 9 bases lay between the germline ends. Germline V gene data show CDR1 as DFQATT and CDR2 as SNEGSKA (reference sequence). The CDR3 covers 13 residues.

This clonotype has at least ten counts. In DNA, the CDR3 is TGTGCCAGCAGCCTAAGCGGGAGCTCCTACGAGCAGTACTTC. It specifies CASSLSGSSYEQYF. V gene TRBV27 combines with J gene TRBJ2-7; 8 bases fit TRBD2. This CDR3 contains 14 residues. The junction had 4 bases not matched to a gene; V was cut back by 6 bases and J by 0 bases. Germline V gene lookup returns CDR1 MNHEY and CDR2 SMNVEV (reference sequence).

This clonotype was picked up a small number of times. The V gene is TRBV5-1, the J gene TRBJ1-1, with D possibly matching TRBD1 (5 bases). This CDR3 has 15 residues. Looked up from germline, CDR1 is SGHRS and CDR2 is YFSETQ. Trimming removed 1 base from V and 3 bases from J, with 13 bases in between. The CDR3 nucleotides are TGCGCCAGCAGCTTGCAAGGGGTGACGCACACTGAAGCTTTCTTT. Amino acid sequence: CASSLQGVTHTEAFF. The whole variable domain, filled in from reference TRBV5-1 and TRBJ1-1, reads KAGVTQTPRYLIKTRGQQVTLSCSPISGHRSVSWYQQTPGQGLQFLFEYFSETQRNKGNFPGRFSGRQFSNSRSEMNVSTLELGDSALYLCASSLQGVTHTEAFFGQGTRLTVV.

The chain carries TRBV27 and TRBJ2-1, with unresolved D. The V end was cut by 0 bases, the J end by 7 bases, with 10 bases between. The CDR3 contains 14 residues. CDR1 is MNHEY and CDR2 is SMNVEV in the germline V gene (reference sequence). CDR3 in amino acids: CASSLSKGSNEQFF. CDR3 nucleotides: TGTGCCAGCAGTTTATCGAAGGGATCAAATGAGCAGTTCTTC.

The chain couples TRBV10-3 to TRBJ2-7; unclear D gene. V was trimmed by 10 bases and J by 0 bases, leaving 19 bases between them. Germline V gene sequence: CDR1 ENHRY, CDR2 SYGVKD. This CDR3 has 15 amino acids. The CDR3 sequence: CATGGAYPSSYEQYF. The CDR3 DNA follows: TGTGCCACAGGCGGCGCCTACCCAAGCTCCTACGAGCAGTACTTC.

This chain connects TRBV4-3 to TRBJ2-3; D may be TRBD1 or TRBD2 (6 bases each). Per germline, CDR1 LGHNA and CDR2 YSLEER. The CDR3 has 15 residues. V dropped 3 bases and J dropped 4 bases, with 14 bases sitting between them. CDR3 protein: CASSHQRGASDTQYF. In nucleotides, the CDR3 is TGCGCCAGCAGCCACCAAAGGGGGGCATCAGATACGCAGTATTTT.

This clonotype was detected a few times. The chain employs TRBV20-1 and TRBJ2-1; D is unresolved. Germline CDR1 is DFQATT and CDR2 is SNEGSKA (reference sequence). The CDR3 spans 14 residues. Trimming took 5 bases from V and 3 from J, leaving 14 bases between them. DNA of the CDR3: TGCAGTGCTCCCCTGGAGAATTACTACAATGAGCAGTTCTTC. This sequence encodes CSAPLENYYNEQFF.

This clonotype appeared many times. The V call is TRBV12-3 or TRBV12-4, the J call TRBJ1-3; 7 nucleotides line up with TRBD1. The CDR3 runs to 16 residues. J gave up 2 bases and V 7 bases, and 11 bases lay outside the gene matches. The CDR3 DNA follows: TGTGCCAGCAACAATCGACAGGGAAGAGCTGGAAACACCATATATTTT. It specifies CASNNRQGRAGNTIYF.

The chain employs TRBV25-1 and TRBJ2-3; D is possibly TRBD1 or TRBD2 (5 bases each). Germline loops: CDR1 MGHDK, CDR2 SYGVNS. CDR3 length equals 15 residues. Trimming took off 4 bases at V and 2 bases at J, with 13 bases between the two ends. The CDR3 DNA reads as TGTGCCAGCAGTGCGGGGACCGTGTTCACAGATACGCAGTATTTT. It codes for CASSAGTVFTDTQYF.

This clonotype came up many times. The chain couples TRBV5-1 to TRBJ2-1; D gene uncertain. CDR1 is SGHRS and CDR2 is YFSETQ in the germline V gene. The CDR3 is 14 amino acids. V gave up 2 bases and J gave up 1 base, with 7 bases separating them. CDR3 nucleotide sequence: TGCGCCAGCAGCTTAGCCCAATCCTACAATGAGCAGTTCTTC. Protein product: CASSLAQSYNEQFF.

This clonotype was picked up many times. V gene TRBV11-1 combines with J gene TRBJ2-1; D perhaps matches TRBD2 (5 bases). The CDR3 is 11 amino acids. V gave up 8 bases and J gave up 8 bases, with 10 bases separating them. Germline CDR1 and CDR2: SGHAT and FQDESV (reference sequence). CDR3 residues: CASARGYEQFF. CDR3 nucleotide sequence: TGTGCCAGCGCCCGAGGGTATGAGCAGTTCTTC.

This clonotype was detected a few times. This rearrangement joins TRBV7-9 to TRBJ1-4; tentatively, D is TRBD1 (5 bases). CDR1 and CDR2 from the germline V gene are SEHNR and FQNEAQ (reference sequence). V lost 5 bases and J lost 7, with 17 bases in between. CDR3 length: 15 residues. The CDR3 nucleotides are TGTGCCAGCAGCCCGGCTCGGGGGGAGGTTGAAAAACTGTTTTTT. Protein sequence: CASSPARGEVEKLFF.

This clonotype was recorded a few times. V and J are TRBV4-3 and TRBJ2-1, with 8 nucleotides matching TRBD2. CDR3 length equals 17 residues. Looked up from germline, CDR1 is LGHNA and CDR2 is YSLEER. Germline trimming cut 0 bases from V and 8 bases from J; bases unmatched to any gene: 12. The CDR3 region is CASSQEGAGDVRYEQFF. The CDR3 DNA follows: TGCGCCAGCAGCCAAGAGGGAGCGGGAGATGTAAGGTATGAGCAGTTCTTC.

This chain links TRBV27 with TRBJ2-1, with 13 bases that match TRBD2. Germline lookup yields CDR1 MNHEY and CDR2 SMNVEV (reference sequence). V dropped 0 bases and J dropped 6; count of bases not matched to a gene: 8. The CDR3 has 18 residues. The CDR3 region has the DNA TGTGCCAGCAGTTTATCTCCCATGACTAGCGGGAGGCTCAATGAGCAGTTCTTC. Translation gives CASSLSPMTSGRLNEQFF.

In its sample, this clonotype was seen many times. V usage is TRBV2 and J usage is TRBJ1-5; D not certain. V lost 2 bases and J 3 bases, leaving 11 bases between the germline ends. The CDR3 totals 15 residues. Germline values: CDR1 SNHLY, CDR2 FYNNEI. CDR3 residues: CASSERRQLNQPQHF. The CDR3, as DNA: TGTGCCAGCAGTGAAAGGAGGCAGCTCAATCAGCCCCAGCATTTT.

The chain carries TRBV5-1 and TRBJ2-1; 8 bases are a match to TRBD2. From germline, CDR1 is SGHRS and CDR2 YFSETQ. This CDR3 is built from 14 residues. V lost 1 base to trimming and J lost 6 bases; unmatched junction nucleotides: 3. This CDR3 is CASSLNLAGNEQFF. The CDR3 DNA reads TGCGCCAGCAGCTTGAATCTAGCGGGCAATGAGCAGTTCTTC.

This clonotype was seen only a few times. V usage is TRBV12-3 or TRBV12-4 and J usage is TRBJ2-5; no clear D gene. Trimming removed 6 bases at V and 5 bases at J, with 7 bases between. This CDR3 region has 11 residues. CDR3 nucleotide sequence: TGTGCCAGCAGATTGGATGAGACCCAGTACTTC. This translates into CASRLDETQYF.